The source of this T cell receptor (beta chain) is a study of OX40 agonist ivuxolimab in advanced cancers. V shed 4 bases, J shed 4 bases, and the junction held 5 bases outside the gene matches. The CDR3 consists of 15 residues. Germline V lookup: CDR1 SEHNR, CDR2 FQNEAQ (reference sequence). The assay was immunoSEQ multiplex PCR, and TCRdb's table has in-frame clones only and misses some. The data hold around 46,000 clones, with 84% observed a single time. The sequences come from CD4+ or CD8+ T cells sorted from blood, collected in a trial of the OX40 agonist ivuxolimab. The chain recombines TRBV7-9 with TRBJ2-3, with 10 bases that match TRBD2. The TCR sequence derives from an adult with an advanced solid tumor such as melanoma, head and neck, liver or kidney cancer. CDR3 bases: TGTGCCAGCAGCTACCCTAGCGGGGGCCCAGATACGCAGTATTTT. Its translation: CASSYPSGGPDTQYF.